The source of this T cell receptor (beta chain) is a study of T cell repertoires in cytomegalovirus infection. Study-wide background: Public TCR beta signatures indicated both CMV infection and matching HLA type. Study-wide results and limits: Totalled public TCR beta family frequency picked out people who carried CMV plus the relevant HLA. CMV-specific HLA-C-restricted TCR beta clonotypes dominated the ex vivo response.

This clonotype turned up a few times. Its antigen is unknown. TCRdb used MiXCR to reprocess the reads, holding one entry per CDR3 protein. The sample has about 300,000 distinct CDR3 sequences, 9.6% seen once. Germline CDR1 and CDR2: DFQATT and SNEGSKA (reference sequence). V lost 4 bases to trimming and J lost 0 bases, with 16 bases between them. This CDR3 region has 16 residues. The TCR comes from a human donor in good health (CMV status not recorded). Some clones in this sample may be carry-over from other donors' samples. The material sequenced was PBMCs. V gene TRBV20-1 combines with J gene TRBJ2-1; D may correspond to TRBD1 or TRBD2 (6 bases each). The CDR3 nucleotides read TGCAGTGCTAAGGTAGGGGGGCGAAGCTCCTACAATGAGCAGTTCTTC. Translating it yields CSAKVGGRSSYNEQFF.